These T cell receptor beta chains were read from a single sample in a study of blood T cell repertoires in COVID-19. Assay used: immunoSEQ multiplex PCR; TCRdb lists only in-frame clones, some missing. The data contain 150,000 to 200,000 clones, more than 75% of them singletons. The sequenced material came from peripheral blood. The source is a young man with COVID-19, enrolled during active disease. CDR3s include the opening cysteine and the closing phenylalanine or tryptophan. Fields, in order: J gene, clone size, V gene, D gene, CDR3 protein, CDR3 DNA. D genes are given only for firm matches. Size tells how often a clone was seen (once, few, many) or the class of an expanded clone, and some rows leave it out.

TRBJ1-4	once	TRBV28	NA	CASRWADSNEKLLF	TGTGCCAGCAGGTGGGCAGATAGTAATGAAAAACTGCTTTTT
TRBJ1-1	once	TRBV28	NA	CASSFTQGFTEAFF	TGTGCCAGCAGTTTTACTCAGGGGTTCACTGAAGCTTTCTTT
TRBJ1-5	NA	TRBV29-1	TRBD1	CSGATGGGQPQHF	TGCAGCGGTGCAACAGGGGGAGGTCAGCCCCAGCATTTT
TRBJ1-1	NA	TRBV7-8	NA	CASSSLSEAFF	TGTGCCAGCAGCTCGCTATCTGAAGCTTTCTTT
TRBJ1-2	NA	TRBV4-1	NA	CASSPAPGKDYGYTF	TGCGCCAGCAGCCCAGCACCGGGTAAGGATTATGGCTACACCTTC
TRBJ2-2	NA	TRBV3-1/TRBV3-2	TRBD2	CASSLGLAVENTGELFF	TGTGCCAGCAGCCTTGGACTAGCGGTTGAGAACACCGGGGAGCTGTTTTTT
TRBJ2-3	NA	TRBV27	NA	CASSPGGRWTDTQYF	TGTGCCAGCTCCCCCGGGGGGCGGTGGACAGATACGCAGTATTTT
TRBJ1-4	NA	TRBV5-4	NA	CASSLQGDHEKLLF	TGTGCCAGCAGCTTACAGGGAGACCATGAAAAACTGCTTTTT
TRBJ1-3	once	TRBV18	TRBD1	CASSPTGGLSGNTIYF	TGTGCCAGCTCACCCACAGGGGGCCTCTCTGGAAACACCATATATTTT
TRBJ1-6	NA	TRBV27	TRBD1	CASTEGTGYNSPLHF	TGTGCCAGCACCGAGGGGACAGGGTATAATTCACCCCTCCACTTT
TRBJ1-2	NA	TRBV27	NA	CASSRGGQGGYTF	TGTGCCAGCTCCCGGGGGGGCCAGGGGGGCTACACCTTC
TRBJ2-2	NA	TRBV30	NA	CAWSVAGTGELFF	TGTGCCTGGAGTGTAGCGGGCACCGGGGAGCTGTTTTTT
TRBJ2-2	NA	TRBV30	NA	CAGDAGLNTGELFF	TGTGCCGGGGACGCAGGGCTCAACACCGGGGAGCTGTTTTTT
TRBJ2-7	NA	TRBV4-3	TRBD2	CASSVLAGVPGYEQYF	TGCGCCAGCAGCGTACTAGCGGGAGTCCCCGGCTACGAGCAGTACTTC
TRBJ2-2	NA	TRBV10-3	NA	CATKGLNTGELFF	TGTGCCACCAAGGGACTTAACACCGGGGAGCTGTTTTTT
TRBJ2-1	NA	TRBV24-1	TRBD2	CATSDSLSASGAYNEQFF	TGTGCCACCAGTGATTCCCTCTCTGCTAGCGGGGCCTACAATGAGCAGTTCTTC
TRBJ2-1	NA	TRBV7-9	NA	CASSPVLGGEQFF	TGTGCCAGCAGCCCAGTCCTCGGGGGTGAGCAGTTCTTC
TRBJ2-7	NA	TRBV30	TRBD1	CAWSLKNRGRRSYEQYF	TGTGCCTGGAGTTTAAAGAACAGGGGGCGAAGATCCTACGAGCAGTACTTC
TRBJ2-3	NA	TRBV4-1	NA	CASSQDGPVPSTDTQYF	TGCGCCAGCAGCCAAGATGGTCCGGTCCCTAGCACAGATACGCAGTATTTT
TRBJ2-7	NA	TRBV9	NA	CASSTTSSSYEQYF	TGTGCCAGCAGCACTACTAGCAGCTCCTACGAGCAGTACTTC
TRBJ2-2	NA	TRBV27	TRBD2	CASSFGGGTNTGELFF	TGTGCCAGCAGTTTCGGCGGGGGGACTAACACCGGGGAGCTGTTTTTT
TRBJ2-1	few	TRBV7-9	NA	CASSRGSYEQFF	TGTGCCAGCAGCCGGGGTTCCTATGAGCAGTTCTTC
TRBJ2-5	NA	TRBV15	TRBD2	CATSRDRLAGGETQYF	TGTGCCACCAGCAGAGATAGACTAGCGGGAGGAGAGACCCAGTACTTC
TRBJ2-3	NA	TRBV7-9	NA	CASMGGPSNGPGTDTQYF	TGTGCCAGCATGGGGGGACCTAGCAATGGGCCTGGCACAGATACGCAGTATTTT
TRBJ2-1	NA	TRBV2	NA	CASSGTNRVGEQFF	TGTGCCAGCAGTGGGACGAACAGGGTAGGTGAGCAGTTCTTC
TRBJ1-5	NA	TRBV30	NA	CAWSVRGSNQPQHF	TGTGCCTGGAGTGTAAGAGGGAGCAATCAGCCCCAGCATTTT
TRBJ2-7	NA	TRBV27	NA	CASSLSWSTYEQYF	TGTGCCAGCAGTTTATCGTGGAGTACCTACGAGCAGTACTTC
TRBJ2-7	NA	TRBV4-2	NA	CASSQDVGVRRALEQYF	TGTGCCAGCAGCCAAGATGTCGGTGTACGGCGGGCTTTAGAGCAGTACTTC
TRBJ2-4	NA	TRBV5-1	NA	CASSLTVAKNIQYF	TGCGCCAGCAGCTTGACGGTAGCCAAAAACATTCAGTACTTC
TRBJ1-5	NA	TRBV18	NA	CASSPSLQYQPQHF	TGTGCCAGCTCACCAAGTCTTCAGTATCAGCCCCAGCATTTT
TRBJ2-1	NA	TRBV3-1/TRBV3-2	TRBD1	CASSQRQGAMDEQFF	TGTGCCAGCAGCCAACGACAGGGGGCCATGGATGAGCAGTTCTTC